This T cell receptor (beta chain) emerged from a study of T cell repertoires in cytomegalovirus infection. Study as a whole: Based on public TCR beta signatures, there were indications of CMV infection and of a matching HLA type.

MiXCR, applied by TCRdb to the reads, yields one record per CDR3 protein. The data hold about 740,000 distinct CDR3 sequences, with under 40% observed a single time. This clonotype was found many times. Losses at the gene ends were 5 bases for V and 5 bases for J; bases not matched to a gene: 3. The CDR3 sequence is 12 residues long. CDR1 is SGHVS, CDR2 FQNEAQ, per germline. Sequencing was performed on PBMCs. The genes are TRBV7-8 and TRBJ2-7; TRBD2 matches at 7 bases. This TCR was sampled from a human donor in good health (CMV status not recorded). Some clones in this sample may be carry-over from other donors' samples. For the CDR3, the DNA is TGTGCCAGCAGCCCAGGACTAGACGAGCAGTACTTC. As protein: CASSPGLDEQYF.